Shown below are 21 T cell receptor beta chains from a single sample sequenced in a study of low-dose radiotherapy and immunotherapy resistance in tumors. Time point here: after trial treatment. Treatment in this sample: LDRT plus nivolumab, ipilimumab, low-dose cyclophosphamide and aspirin (RACIN trial). Gene-specific TRAV and TRBV primers were used for first-strand cDNA, covering alpha and beta chains. A constant-region primer paired with the V-primer adapter amplified TCRs over approximately 18 PCR cycles. TCRdb re-analysed the reads in MiXCR, keeping a single row per CDR3 protein. The table shows 65,000 to 85,000 distinct CDR3 sequences, with about a sixth occurring only once. Sequences were derived from PBMCs, sampled after low-dose radiotherapy plus immunotherapy. All receptors come from a male donor with prostate cancer.

As to this clonotype: This sequence may be a read error, since a much larger clone differs from it by one base. The genes are TRBV7-9 and TRBJ1-3, with D perhaps TRBD1 (6 bases). The germline gives CDR1 SEHNR, CDR2 FQNEAQ (reference sequence). The CDR3 has 15 residues. The CDR3 DNA reads TGTGCCAGCGGGATACAGGACAGCTCTGGAAGCACCATATATTTT. Translating gives CASGIQDSSGSTIYF. Full variable domain (rest looked up from reference TRBV7-9 and TRBJ1-3): DTGVSQNPRHKITKRGQNVTFRCDPISEHNRLYWYRQTLGQGPEFLTYFQNEAQLEKSRLLSDRFSAERPKGSFSTLEIQRTEQGDSAMYLCASGIQDSSGSTIYFGEGSWLTVV.

This clonotype appeared many times. This rearrangement joins TRBV12-3 or TRBV12-4 to TRBJ1-5; possibly TRBD1 for D (6 bases). Trimming removed 6 bases at V and 0 bases at J, with 9 bases between. This CDR3 region has 14 residues. For the CDR3, the DNA is TGTGCCAGCAGGGCGGGGGCTAGCAATCAGCCCCAGCATTTT. It is translated as CASRAGASNQPQHF.

A word on this clonotype: An end of the junction does not agree with germline; a read error may underlie this. CDR3 region: CSVQLSYNEQFF. CDR3 DNA: TGCTCGGTACAACTCTCCTACAATGAGCAGTTCTTC. The chain employs TRBV30 and TRBJ2-1; D not resolved. The germline V gene has CDR1 GTSNPN and CDR2 SVGIG (reference sequence). This CDR3 is built from 12 residues.

This clonotype was detected many times. V usage is TRBV7-3 and J usage is TRBJ2-1; TRBD2 matches at 10 bases. Germline V gene sequence: CDR1 SGHTA, CDR2 FQGTGA. The CDR3 contains 15 residues. The V gene end was trimmed by 3 bases and the J gene end by 5 bases; junction bases not matched to a gene: 4. CDR3 in amino acids: CASSFSSGRDNEQFF. Written as DNA, the CDR3 is TGTGCCAGCAGCTTCTCTAGCGGGAGAGACAATGAGCAGTTCTTC.

A remark on this clonotype: A far larger clone lies a single base away; this is likely a read error. The gene calls are TRBV5-4 and TRBJ2-1, with D possibly TRBD2 on 6 matching bases. CDR1 SGHNT and CDR2 YYREEE come from the germline V gene (reference sequence). This CDR3 has 17 amino acids. Trimming removed 4 bases at V and 10 bases at J, with 27 bases between. The CDR3 region is CASSRLGIGSGLYEQFF. Written as DNA, the CDR3 is TGTGCCAGCAGCAGACTTGGGATAGGGAGCGGGCTCTACGAGCAGTTCTTC.

This clonotype showed up many times. The V call is TRBV10-2, the J call TRBJ1-5, with D perhaps matching TRBD1 (5 bases). Trimming removed 4 bases from V and 6 bases from J, with 10 bases in between. Per germline, CDR1 WSHSY and CDR2 SAAADI. The CDR3 is made up of 13 amino acids. CDR3 nucleotides: TGCGCCAGCAGTGGGGCAGGGCTTCAGCCCCAGCATTTT. It yields the protein CASSGAGLQPQHF.

At least ten counts were recorded for this clonotype. The rearrangement links TRBV4-1 to TRBJ1-2, with D hard to call. V was shortened by 0 bases and J by 4 bases, with 3 bases between the two germline ends. The CDR3 consists of 12 residues. Germline CDR1 is MGHRA and CDR2 is YSYEKL. CDR3 amino acids: CASSQDGYGYTF. The CDR3 nucleotides are TGCGCCAGCAGCCAAGATGGCTATGGCTACACCTTC.

Many counts were recorded for this clonotype. V and J are TRBV29-1 and TRBJ2-3; possibly TRBD2 for D (6 bases). Between the trimmed V and J ends, which lost 4 bases and 2 bases, there was a span of 13 bases. Germline lookup yields CDR1 SQVTM and CDR2 ANQGSEA. The CDR3 extends over 14 amino acids. For the CDR3, the DNA is TGCAGCGTTGGACCGGGACTCATCACAGATACGCAGTATTTT. Translation gives CSVGPGLITDTQYF.

This clonotype appeared many times. The V call is TRBV10-3, the J call TRBJ2-7; TRBD1 aligns across 7 bases. The germline V gene encodes CDR1 ENHRY and CDR2 SYGVKD. Trimming at V came to 5 bases and at J to 2 bases, leaving 6 bases not matched to a gene. This CDR3 is 14 amino acids long. The CDR3 bases are TGTGCCATCAGTATAGGAACAGGGGCCTACGAGCAGTACTTC. This encodes CAISIGTGAYEQYF.

This clonotype was seen many times. The J gene is TRBJ2-2, the V gene TRBV3-1, with 8 bases identical to TRBD2. Unmatched junction bases numbered 6, after V lost 2 bases and J lost 1 base. This CDR3 comprises 17 residues. Germline V CDR1 and CDR2: LGHDT, YNNKEL (reference sequence). DNA for the CDR3: TGTGCCAGCAGCCAATCGGGCCTAGCGGGGAACACCGGGGAGCTGTTTTTT. Amino acid sequence: CASSQSGLAGNTGELFF.

As to this clonotype: This is likely an artifact of a read error, given a far larger clone one base away. The chain carries TRBV9 and TRBJ2-2; D gene uncertain. The CDR3 runs to 14 residues. The V end was cut by 4 bases, the J end by 5 bases, with 12 bases between. Germline CDR1 reads SGDLS; CDR2 reads YYNGEE. CDR3 sequence: CASSLARGTGELFF. The CDR3 nucleotides are TGTGCCAGCAGCTTAGCTCGTGGTACCGGGGAGCTGTTTTTT.

The table lists this clonotype with many counts. The chain has TRBV6-2 or TRBV6-3 and TRBJ2-7; TRBD2 matches 7 bases. The CDR3 is made up of 18 amino acids. The germline CDR1 and CDR2 sequences are MNHEY and SVGEGT. V gave up 5 bases and J gave up 3 bases; unmatched junction bases: 19. The CDR3 is CASSARRIGREFDYEQYF. The CDR3 DNA is TGTGCCAGCAGTGCCCGGAGGATCGGGCGGGAGTTCGACTACGAGCAGTACTTC.

This clonotype appeared many times. The chain couples TRBV20-1 to TRBJ2-3, with D perhaps matching TRBD2 (6 bases). Germline V gene data show CDR1 as DFQATT and CDR2 as SNEGSKA (reference sequence). This CDR3 is 15 amino acids long. V lost 7 bases, J lost 1 base, and 18 bases lay in between. For the CDR3, the DNA is TGCAGTGTCAGGGTTGGGAGGTGGGGCACAGATACGCAGTATTTT. Its protein product is CSVRVGRWGTDTQYF.

This clonotype was counted at least ten times. The chain uses TRBV5-1 and TRBJ2-5; D possibly corresponds to TRBD1 (6 bases). The CDR3 runs 14 residues. Trimming removed 4 bases at V and 1 base at J, with 11 bases between. The V gene's germline CDR1 is SGHRS and CDR2 YFSETQ. The CDR3 is CASSGRGFQETQYF. CDR3 in DNA: TGCGCCAGCAGCGGCAGGGGCTTCCAAGAGACCCAGTACTTC.

There are many counts of this clonotype. The V and J genes are TRBV7-9 and TRBJ2-4; 7 positions match TRBD2. CDR3 length equals 15 residues. V lost 4 bases and J lost 7; bases outside the gene matches: 10. Per germline, CDR1 SEHNR and CDR2 FQNEAQ (reference sequence). CDR3 sequence (DNA): TGTGCCAGCAGCTCCTCTAGCGGACGAGGGAACATTCAGTACTTC. Translation: CASSSSSGRGNIQYF.

This clonotype has a count of ten or more. The V call is TRBV4-3, the J call TRBJ1-6; maybe TRBD1 (5 bases). CDR3 length: 12 amino acids. The V gene lost 2 bases and the J gene lost 12 bases, with 8 bases spanning the gap. Germline CDR1 reads LGHNA; CDR2 reads YSLEER. Here the CDR3 reads CASSQPGQPLHF. The CDR3 DNA follows: TGCGCCAGCAGCCAACCAGGACAACCCCTCCACTTT.

This clonotype has ten or more counts. The V call is TRBV7-3, the J call TRBJ2-2, with 8 bases identical to TRBD1. CDR1 and CDR2 from the germline V gene are SGHTA and FQGTGA. The CDR3 totals 15 residues. The ends lost 5 bases at V and 5 bases at J; junction bases unmatched: 7. CDR3 in amino acids: CASSKGTGQTGELFF. The CDR3 nucleotides read TGTGCCAGCAGCAAGGGGACAGGACAAACCGGGGAGCTGTTTTTT.

This clonotype came up a few times. V and J are TRBV28 and TRBJ1-1; D is unresolved. CDR3 length: 12 residues. Trimming took 1 base from V and 6 from J, leaving 6 bases between them. CDR1 and CDR2 (germline): MDHEN, SYDVKM. The CDR3 sequence is CASSLSYAEAFF. Written as DNA, the CDR3 is TGTGCCAGCAGTTTATCCTACGCTGAAGCTTTCTTT.

With respect to this clonotype: A much larger clonotype is one base distant, so this may be a read error. The chain recombines TRBV19 with TRBJ2-6; unclear D gene. This CDR3 has 14 residues. Deletions cut 9 bases from V and 1 base from J, with 10 bases between. Germline-derived CDR1 and CDR2 are LNHDA and SQIVND (reference sequence). In nucleotides, the CDR3 is TGTGCCAGCAAACAGAGATCTGGGGCCAACGTCCTGACTTTC. It translates to CASKQRSGANVLTF.

The table lists this clonotype with many counts. V and J are TRBV5-4 and TRBJ1-1, with no clear D. This CDR3 contains 15 residues. The germline gives CDR1 SGHNT, CDR2 YYREEE (reference sequence). V gave up 2 bases and J gave up 0 bases, with 11 bases separating them. CDR3 sequence reads: CASSLDSVMNTEAFF. CDR3 in DNA: TGTGCCAGCAGCTTAGACTCAGTCATGAACACTGAAGCTTTCTTT.

As regards this clonotype: It is likely a read error: a sequence one base away is far more abundant. The chain carries TRBV28 and TRBJ2-1; D unclear. Germline values: CDR1 MDHEN, CDR2 SYDVKM. Trimming stripped 7 bases from V and 10 bases from J, with 14 bases between. The CDR3 sequence is 12 residues long. The CDR3 spells CASIGQTYEQFF. The DNA for the CDR3 is TGTGCCAGCATTGGCCAGACCTACGAGCAGTTCTTC.